This T cell receptor beta chain originates from a study of T cell responses to AZD1222 COVID-19 vaccine. Study-level results: Among those given AZD1222, only 6 or 7 were seropositive at baseline. The donor group comprised mostly white British people and more females; the analysis possibly underestimated clonal diversity. Every sample of the repertoires postdated the peak T cell response. CD4 TCRs associated with vaccination spanned spike, dominating at 160-218 and 743-854.

This clone turned up a few times. Its antigen remains unknown. Profiling relied on immunoSEQ multiplex PCR, and the TCRdb table lists in-frame clones only, not all of them. Among around 220,000 clones, approximately 94% were seen once, and the ten largest hold 1.7%. V dropped 1 base and J dropped 12 bases, with 16 bases sitting between them. The CDR3 spans 14 residues. The germline V gene encodes CDR1 SGHDN and CDR2 FVKESK. The TCR was taken from an adult who received the MenACWY meningococcal vaccine as a control. Specimen: peripheral blood, collected 28 days after the second dose of the MenACWY control vaccine. The chain links TRBV14 to TRBJ2-1; D gene ambiguous. The CDR3 loop is CASSQGRAARRQFF. The CDR3 DNA is TGTGCCAGCAGCCAAGGTCGAGCCGCGAGACGGCAGTTCTTC. Filled out from reference TRBV14 and TRBJ2-1, the complete variable domain reads EAGVTQFPSHSVIEKGQTVTLRCDPISGHDNLYWYRRVMGKEIKFLLHFVKESKQDESGMPNNRFLAERTGGTYSTLKVQPAELEDSGVYFCASSQGRAARRQFFGPGTRLTVL.